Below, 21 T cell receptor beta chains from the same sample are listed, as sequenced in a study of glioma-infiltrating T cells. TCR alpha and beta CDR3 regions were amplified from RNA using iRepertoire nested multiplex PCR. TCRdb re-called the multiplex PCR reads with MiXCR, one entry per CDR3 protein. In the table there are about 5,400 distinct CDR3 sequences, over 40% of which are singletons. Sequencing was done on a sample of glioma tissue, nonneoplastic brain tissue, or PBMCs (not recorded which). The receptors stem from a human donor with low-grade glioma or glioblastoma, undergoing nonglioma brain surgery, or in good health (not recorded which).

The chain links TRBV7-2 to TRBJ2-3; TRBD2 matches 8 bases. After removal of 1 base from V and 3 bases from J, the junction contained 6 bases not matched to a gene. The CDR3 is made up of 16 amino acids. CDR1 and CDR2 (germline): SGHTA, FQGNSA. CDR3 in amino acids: CASSLDLAGMTDTQYF. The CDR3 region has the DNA TGTGCCAGCAGCTTAGACTTAGCGGGGATGACAGATACGCAGTATTTT.

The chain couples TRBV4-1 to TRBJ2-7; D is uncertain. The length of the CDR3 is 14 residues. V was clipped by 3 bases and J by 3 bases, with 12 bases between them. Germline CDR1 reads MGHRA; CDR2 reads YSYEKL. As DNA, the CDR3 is TGCGCCAGCAGCCAGGACGGAACCTTCTACGAGCAGTACTTC. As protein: CASSQDGTFYEQYF.

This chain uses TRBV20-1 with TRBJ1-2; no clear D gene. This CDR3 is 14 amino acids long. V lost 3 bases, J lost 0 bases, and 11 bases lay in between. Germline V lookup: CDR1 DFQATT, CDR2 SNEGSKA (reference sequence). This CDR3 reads CSAREPRANYGYTF. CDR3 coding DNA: TGCAGTGCTAGGGAACCGAGAGCTAACTATGGCTACACCTTC.

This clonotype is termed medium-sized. The CDR3 nucleotides read TGTGCCAGCAGTGGACAGGGTACGGATACGCAGTATTTT. This codes for CASSGQGTDTQYF. This rearrangement joins TRBV25-1 to TRBJ2-3; 7 bases agree with TRBD1. V shed 4 bases and J 6 bases; nucleotides not matched to a gene: 4. The germline gives CDR1 MGHDK, CDR2 SYGVNS. CDR3 length equals 13 residues.

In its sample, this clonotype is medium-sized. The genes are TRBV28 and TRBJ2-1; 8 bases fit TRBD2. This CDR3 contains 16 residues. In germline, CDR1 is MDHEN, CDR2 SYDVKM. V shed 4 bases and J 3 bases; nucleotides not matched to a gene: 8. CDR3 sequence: CASSSIAGQHYNEQFF. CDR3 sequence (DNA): TGTGCCAGCAGTTCCATAGCGGGACAACACTACAATGAGCAGTTCTTC.

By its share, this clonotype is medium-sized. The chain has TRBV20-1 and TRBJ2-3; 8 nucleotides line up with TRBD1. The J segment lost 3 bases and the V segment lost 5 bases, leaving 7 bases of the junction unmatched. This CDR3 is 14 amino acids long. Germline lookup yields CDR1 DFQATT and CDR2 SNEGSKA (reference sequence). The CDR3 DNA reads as TGCAGTGCTGCACAGGGGGTAGGGACAGATACGCAGTATTTT. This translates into CSAAQGVGTDTQYF.

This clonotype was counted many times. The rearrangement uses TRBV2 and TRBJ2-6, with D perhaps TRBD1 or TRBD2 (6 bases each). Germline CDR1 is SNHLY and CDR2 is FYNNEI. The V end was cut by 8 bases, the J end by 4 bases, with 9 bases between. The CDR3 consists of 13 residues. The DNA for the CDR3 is TGTGCCAGCGGGGGGCCCGGGGCCAACGTCCTGACTTTC. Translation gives CASGGPGANVLTF. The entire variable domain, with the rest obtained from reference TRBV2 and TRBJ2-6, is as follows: EPEVTQTPSHQVTQMGQEVILRCVPISNHLYFYWYRQILGQKVEFLVSFYNNEISEKSEIFDDQFSVERPDGSNFTLKIRSTKLEDSAMYFCASGGPGANVLTFGAGSRLTVL.

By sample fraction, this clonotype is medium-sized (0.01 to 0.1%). This chain's CDR3 is CASSQEFGTSEPNEQFF. As DNA, the CDR3 is TGCGCCAGCAGCCAAGAGTTCGGGACTAGCGAACCCAATGAGCAGTTCTTC. The V call is TRBV4-1, the J call TRBJ2-1; 10 bases map to TRBD2. Germline lookup yields CDR1 MGHRA and CDR2 YSYEKL. The junction had 8 bases not matched to a gene; V was cut back by 0 bases and J by 6 bases. The CDR3 is made up of 17 amino acids.

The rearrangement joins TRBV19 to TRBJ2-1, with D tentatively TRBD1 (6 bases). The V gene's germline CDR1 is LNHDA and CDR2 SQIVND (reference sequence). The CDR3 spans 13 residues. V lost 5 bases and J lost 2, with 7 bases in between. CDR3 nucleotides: TGTGCCAGTAGTGACAGGACCTACAATGAGCAGTTCTTC. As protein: CASSDRTYNEQFF. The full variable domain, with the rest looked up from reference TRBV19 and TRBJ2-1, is DGGITQSPKYLFRKEGQNVTLSCEQNLNHDAMYWYRQDPGQGLRLIYYSQIVNDFQKGDIAEGYSVSREKKESFPLTVTSAQKNPTAFYLCASSDRTYNEQFFGPGTRLTVL.

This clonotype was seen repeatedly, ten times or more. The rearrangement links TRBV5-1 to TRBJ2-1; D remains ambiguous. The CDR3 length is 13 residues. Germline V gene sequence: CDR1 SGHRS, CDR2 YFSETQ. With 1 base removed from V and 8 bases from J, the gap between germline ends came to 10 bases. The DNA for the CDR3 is TGCGCCAGCAGCTTGTTGGGTGGGCATGAGCAGTTCTTC. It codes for CASSLLGGHEQFF. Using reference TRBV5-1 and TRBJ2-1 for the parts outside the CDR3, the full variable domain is KAGVTQTPRYLIKTRGQQVTLSCSPISGHRSVSWYQQTPGQGLQFLFEYFSETQRNKGNFPGRFSGRQFSNSRSEMNVSTLELGDSALYLCASSLLGGHEQFFGPGTRLTVL.

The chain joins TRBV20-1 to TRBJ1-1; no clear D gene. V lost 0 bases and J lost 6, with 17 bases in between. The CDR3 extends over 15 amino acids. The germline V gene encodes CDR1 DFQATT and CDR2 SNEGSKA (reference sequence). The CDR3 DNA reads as TGCAGTGCTAGAGAAATCGGGGTGGGTAGGCCTGAAGCTTTCTTT. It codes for CSAREIGVGRPEAFF.

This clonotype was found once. The CDR3 DNA sequence: TGTGCCAGCAGTGTCCGGTTCTTGAACACTGAAGCTTTCTTT. It translates to CASSVRFLNTEAFF. J is TRBJ1-1 and V is TRBV27; no definite D call. Deletions cut 5 bases from V and 0 bases from J, with 10 bases between. CDR1 MNHEY and CDR2 SMNVEV come from the germline V gene (reference sequence). CDR3 length: 14 amino acids.

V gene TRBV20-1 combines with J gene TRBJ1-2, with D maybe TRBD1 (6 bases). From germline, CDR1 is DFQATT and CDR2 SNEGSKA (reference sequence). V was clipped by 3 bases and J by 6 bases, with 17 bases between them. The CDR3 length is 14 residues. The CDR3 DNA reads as TGCAGTGCTAGTGGGGGACATATTCCCCATGGCTACACCTTC. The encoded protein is CSASGGHIPHGYTF.

CDR3 region: CASSITSGKYNEQFF. The CDR3 nucleotides read TGTGCCAGCAGTATAACTAGCGGGAAATACAATGAGCAGTTCTTC. This chain links TRBV27 with TRBJ2-1; 10 nucleotides align to TRBD2. Germline trimming cut 5 bases from V and 4 bases from J; bases unmatched to any gene: 5. This CDR3 is built from 15 residues. CDR1 is MNHEY, CDR2 SMNVEV, per germline (reference sequence).

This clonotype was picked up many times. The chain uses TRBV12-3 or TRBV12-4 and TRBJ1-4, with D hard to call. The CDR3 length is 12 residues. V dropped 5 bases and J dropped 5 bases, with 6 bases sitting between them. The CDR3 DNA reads TGTGCCAGCAGTAGGTCCAATGAAAAACTGTTTTTT. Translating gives CASSRSNEKLFF.

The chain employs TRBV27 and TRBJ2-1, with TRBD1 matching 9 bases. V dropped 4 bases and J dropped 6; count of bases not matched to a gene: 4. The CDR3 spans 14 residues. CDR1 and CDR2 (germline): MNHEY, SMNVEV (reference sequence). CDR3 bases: TGTGCCAGCAGTTATTCGACAGGGGGCAATGAGCAGTTCTTC. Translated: CASSYSTGGNEQFF.

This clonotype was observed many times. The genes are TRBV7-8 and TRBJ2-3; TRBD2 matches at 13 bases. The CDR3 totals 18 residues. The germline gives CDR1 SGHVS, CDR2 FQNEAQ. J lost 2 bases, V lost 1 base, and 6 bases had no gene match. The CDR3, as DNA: TGTGCCAGCAGCTTAGGGAGGGGACTAGCGGGATACACAGATACGCAGTATTTT. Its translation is CASSLGRGLAGYTDTQYF.

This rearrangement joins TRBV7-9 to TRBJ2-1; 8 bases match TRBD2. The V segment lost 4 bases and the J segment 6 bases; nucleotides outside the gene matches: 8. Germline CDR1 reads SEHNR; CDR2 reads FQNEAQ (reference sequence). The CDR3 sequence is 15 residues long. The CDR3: CASSSGSGSRNEQFF. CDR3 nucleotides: TGTGCCAGCAGCTCAGGCAGCGGGAGTCGCAATGAGCAGTTCTTC.

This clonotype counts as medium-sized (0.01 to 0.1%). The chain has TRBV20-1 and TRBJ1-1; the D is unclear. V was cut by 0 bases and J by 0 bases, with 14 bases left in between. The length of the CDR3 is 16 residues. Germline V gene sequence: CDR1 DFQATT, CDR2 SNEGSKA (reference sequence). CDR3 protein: CSARDGPGVVNTEAFF. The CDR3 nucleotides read TGCAGTGCTAGAGATGGGCCCGGGGTGGTGAACACTGAAGCTTTCTTT.

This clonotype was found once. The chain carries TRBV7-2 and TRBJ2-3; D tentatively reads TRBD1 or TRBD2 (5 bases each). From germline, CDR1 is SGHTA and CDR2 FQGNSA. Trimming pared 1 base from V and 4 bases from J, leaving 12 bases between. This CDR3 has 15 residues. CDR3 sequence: CASSLGHLGADTQYF. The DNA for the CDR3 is TGTGCCAGCAGCTTAGGCCATTTGGGGGCAGATACGCAGTATTTT.

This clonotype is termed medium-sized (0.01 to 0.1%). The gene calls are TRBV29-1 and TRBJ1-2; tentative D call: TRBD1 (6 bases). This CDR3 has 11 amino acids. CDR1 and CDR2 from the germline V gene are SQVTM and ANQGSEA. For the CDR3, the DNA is TGCAGGGGAACAGGGATGAATGGCTACACCTTC. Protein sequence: CRGTGMNGYTF.